One and the same sample provided the 13 T cell receptor beta chains below, sequenced in a study of blood T cell repertoires in COVID-19. Sequencing was performed with immunoSEQ multiplex PCR; in TCRdb, only in-frame clones are kept and a portion is missing. Among over 85,000 clones listed, nearly 80% were seen once. Sequencing was performed on peripheral blood. The receptors here all came from a woman older than 75 with active or convalescent COVID-19.

The genes are TRBV19 and TRBJ1-5, with 9 bases aligning to TRBD1. Losses at the gene ends were 8 bases for V and 7 bases for J; bases not matched to a gene: 18. The CDR3 contains 17 residues. Germline CDR1 reads LNHDA; CDR2 reads SQIVND (reference sequence). This CDR3 reads CASHWNPRTGASQPQHF. The CDR3 DNA reads TGTGCCAGTCACTGGAACCCCCGGACAGGGGCTTCCCAGCCCCAGCATTTT. Full variable domain (missing parts from reference TRBV19 and TRBJ1-5): DGGITQSPKYLFRKEGQNVTLSCEQNLNHDAMYWYRQDPGQGLRLIYYSQIVNDFQKGDIAEGYSVSREKKESFPLTVTSAQKNPTAFYLCASHWNPRTGASQPQHFGDGTRLSIL.

This rearrangement joins TRBV5-1 to TRBJ1-2; tentative D call: TRBD1 (5 bases). V shed 2 bases and J shed 2 bases, with 10 bases lying between them. CDR3 length equals 14 residues. The germline CDR1 and CDR2 sequences are SGHRS and YFSETQ. The CDR3 region has the DNA TGCGCCAGCAGCTTTTTCGGGGGGAACTATGGCTACACCTTC. Its protein is CASSFFGGNYGYTF. Complete variable domain (other parts from reference TRBV5-1 and TRBJ1-2): KAGVTQTPRYLIKTRGQQVTLSCSPISGHRSVSWYQQTPGQGLQFLFEYFSETQRNKGNFPGRFSGRQFSNSRSEMNVSTLELGDSALYLCASSFFGGNYGYTFGSGTRLTVV.

J is TRBJ1-2 and V is TRBV2; D is ambiguous. CDR3 size: 12 residues. Germline CDR1 and CDR2: SNHLY and FYNNEI. V was pared by 1 base and J by 5 bases, with 5 bases between. CDR3 amino acids: CASSEGYYGYTF. CDR3 DNA: TGTGCCAGCAGTGAAGGCTATTATGGCTACACCTTC.

The chain combines TRBV18 with TRBJ1-1, with 7 bases identical to TRBD1. Germline values: CDR1 KGHSH, CDR2 LQKENI. V lost 2 bases to trimming and J lost 3 bases; unmatched junction nucleotides: 3. This CDR3 has 14 amino acids. CDR3 in amino acids: CASSPTQGDTEAFF. The CDR3 DNA follows: TGTGCCAGCTCACCAACCCAGGGGGACACTGAAGCTTTCTTT.

The chain employs TRBV27 and TRBJ1-3; D gene unclear. CDR3 size: 16 residues. With 10 bases removed from V and 4 bases from J, the gap between germline ends came to 23 bases. In germline, CDR1 is MNHEY, CDR2 SMNVEV (reference sequence). The CDR3 coding sequence is TGTGCCACTTCGCATGTGGAGGTATCGGGAGGAAACACCATATATTTT. It translates to CATSHVEVSGGNTIYF.

The rearrangement links TRBV4-1 to TRBJ1-2, with D maybe TRBD1 (6 bases). Deletions cut 0 bases from V and 5 bases from J, with 13 bases between. Germline CDR1 and CDR2: MGHRA and YSYEKL. The CDR3 contains 15 residues. The CDR3 nucleotides are TGCGCCAGCAGCCAAGATGACAGGTTCTTATATGGCTACACCTTC. Amino acid sequence: CASSQDDRFLYGYTF.

V and J are TRBV28 and TRBJ1-1, with a weak D call TRBD1 (5 bases). The CDR3 spans 12 residues. Germline loops: CDR1 MDHEN, CDR2 SYDVKM. Deletions cut 3 bases from V and 11 bases from J, with 13 bases between. Here the CDR3 DNA reads TGTGCCAGCAGTTTCTCCAGGGTTTTGGCTTTCTTT. Amino acid sequence: CASSFSRVLAFF.

This clone appeared a few times. The V call is TRBV5-1, the J call TRBJ2-7; D perhaps matches TRBD1 (6 bases). The V and J ends lost 4 bases and 2 bases respectively, with 10 bases between them. There are 13 residues in the CDR3. Germline assignment: CDR1 SGHRS and CDR2 YFSETQ. The CDR3 region has the DNA TGCGCCAGCAGCCAAAGGACAGCCTACGAGCAGTACTTC. It encodes CASSQRTAYEQYF.

This chain joins TRBV28 and TRBJ2-1; D is unresolved. Deletions cut 2 bases from V and 1 base from J, with 6 bases between. The CDR3 length is 14 residues. The V gene's germline CDR1 is MDHEN and CDR2 SYDVKM. CDR3 residues: CASSLRVSYNEQFF. CDR3 coding DNA: TGTGCCAGCAGTTTACGGGTTTCCTACAATGAGCAGTTCTTC.

This clone turned up a few times. This chain connects TRBV6-5 to TRBJ2-3, with D unresolved. Germline V gene data show CDR1 as MNHEY and CDR2 as SVGAGI. V was shortened by 6 bases and J by 4 bases, with 14 bases between the two germline ends. This CDR3 has 14 residues. The DNA of the CDR3 is TGTGCCAGCAGGTGGAACAGTGGGCCAGATACGCAGTATTTT. Translation gives CASRWNSGPDTQYF.

This clone was counted once. V and J are TRBV21-1 and TRBJ2-5; the table's D gene call, TRBD1, was not cross checked with the DNA. TRBV21-1 is marked as a pseudogene. This CDR3 has 17 amino acids. The CDR3: CASSKDGGRTGSKTQYF. CDR3 coding DNA: TGTGCCAGCAGCAAAGATGGGGGGCGGACAGGGTCGAAGACCCAGTACTTC.

The rearrangement links TRBV2 to TRBJ1-5; D remains ambiguous. From germline, CDR1 is SNHLY and CDR2 FYNNEI. This CDR3 region has 12 residues. Trimming took 8 bases from V and 4 from J, leaving 9 bases between them. The DNA of the CDR3 is TGTGCCAGCGGACTCCGGAATCAGCCCCAGCATTTT. Encoded protein: CASGLRNQPQHF.

This rearrangement joins TRBV5-4 to TRBJ2-1; the match to TRBD1 covers 7 bases. In germline, CDR1 is SGHNT, CDR2 YYREEE (reference sequence). V lost 2 bases, J lost 0 bases, and 5 bases stayed unmatched. The CDR3 has 16 amino acids. The CDR3 nucleotides read TGTGCCAGCAGCTTACCGGGACAGCTCTCCTACAATGAGCAGTTCTTC. It translates to CASSLPGQLSYNEQFF.